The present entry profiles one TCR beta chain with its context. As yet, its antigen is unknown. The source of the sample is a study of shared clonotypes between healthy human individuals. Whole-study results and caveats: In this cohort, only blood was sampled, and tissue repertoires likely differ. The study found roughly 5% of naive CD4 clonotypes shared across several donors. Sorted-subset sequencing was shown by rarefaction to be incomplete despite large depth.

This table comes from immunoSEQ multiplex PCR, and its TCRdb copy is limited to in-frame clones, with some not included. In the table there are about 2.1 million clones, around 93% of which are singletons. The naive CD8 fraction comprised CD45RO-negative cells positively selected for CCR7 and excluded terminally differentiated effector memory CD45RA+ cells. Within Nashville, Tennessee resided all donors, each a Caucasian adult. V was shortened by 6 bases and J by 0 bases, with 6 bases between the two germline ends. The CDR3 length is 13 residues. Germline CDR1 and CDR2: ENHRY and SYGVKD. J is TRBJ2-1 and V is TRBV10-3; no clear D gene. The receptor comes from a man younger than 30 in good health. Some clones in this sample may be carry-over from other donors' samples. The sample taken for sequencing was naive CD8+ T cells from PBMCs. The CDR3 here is CAIRESSYNEQFF. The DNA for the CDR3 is TGTGCCATCAGGGAAAGCTCCTACAATGAGCAGTTCTTC.